This passage covers 2 T cell receptor beta chains from one sample sequenced in a study of beta chain features in type 1 diabetes. Points from the study as a whole: Significant though moderate, a shortening of TCRB CDR3s appeared in all four CD4+ subsets of Type 1 diabetes patients.

Their specific antigens are unknown. All of the isolated RNA was reverse transcribed, so expressed TCRB transcripts were sequenced. Assay: immunoSEQ multiplex PCR; the TCRdb copy retains only in-frame clones and omits some. The data show 150,000 to 200,000 clones, roughly 63% seen once. The source material was naive CD4+ T cells from blood. The source of these receptors is a man aged 30-40 years with type 1 diabetes.

This chain joins TRBV5-1 and TRBJ2-1; 15 bases map to TRBD2. Trimming cost V 0 bases and J 0 bases; bases outside gene matches: 7. This CDR3 has 20 amino acids. The V gene's germline CDR1 is SGHRS and CDR2 YFSETQ. CDR3 DNA sequence: TGCGCCAGCAGCTTGGCCTGGGGACTAGCGGGGGGAAGCTCCTACAATGAGCAGTTCTTC. It translates to CASSLAWGLAGGSSYNEQFF.

The gene calls are TRBV5-1 and TRBJ2-4, with D unresolved. Germline V gene sequence: CDR1 SGHRS, CDR2 YFSETQ. The CDR3 is made up of 13 amino acids. Trimming pared 4 bases from V and 4 bases from J, leaving 9 bases between. CDR3: CASSADGKNIQYF. The CDR3 DNA follows: TGCGCCAGCAGCGCGGACGGTAAAAACATTCAGTACTTC.